These 9 T cell receptor beta chains came from one sample sequenced in a study of shared clonotypes between healthy human individuals. As defined, naive CD8 cells were CD45RO-negative and positively selected for CCR7, with terminally differentiated effector memory CD45RA+ cells excluded. Assay used: immunoSEQ multiplex PCR; TCRdb lists only in-frame clones, some missing. The top ten clones hold 0.9% to 1.3% of a sample with about 2 million clones, approximately 94% of them seen once. The sample was naive CD8+ T cells sorted from blood. Every receptor here comes from a man younger than 30 in good health.

This clone was picked up one time. The gene calls are TRBV28 and TRBJ2-1; a weak D match, TRBD1 (6 bases). Trimming cost V 4 bases and J 0 bases, with 10 bases left between them. CDR1 MDHEN and CDR2 SYDVKM come from the germline V gene. This CDR3 spans 15 amino acids. The CDR3, as DNA: TGTGCCAGCAGTTCAGGGGTAGGCTCCTACAATGAGCAGTTCTTC. It specifies CASSSGVGSYNEQFF. Supplemented by reference TRBV28 and TRBJ2-1, the full variable domain reads DVKVTQSSRYLVKRTGEKVFLECVQDMDHENMFWYRQDPGLGLRLIYFSYDVKMKEKGDIPEGYSVSREKKERFSLILESASTNQTSMYLCASSSGVGSYNEQFFGPGTRLTVL.

V gene TRBV6-4 combines with J gene TRBJ2-5, with 11 bases lining up with TRBD2. Germline V gene sequence: CDR1 MRHNA, CDR2 SNTAGT. J was trimmed by 2 bases and V by 2 bases; bases with no gene match: 10. This CDR3 region has 18 residues. The CDR3: CASSDSRLAGILQETQYF. Here the CDR3 DNA reads TGTGCCAGCAGTGACAGTCGACTAGCGGGGATTTTACAAGAGACCCAGTACTTC.

CDR3 amino acids: CASSYSPGQGSYGYTF. DNA for the CDR3: TGTGCCAGCAGTTACTCTCCCGGACAGGGAAGCTATGGCTACACCTTC. The chain recombines TRBV6-6 with TRBJ1-2; 8 bases line up with TRBD1. Per the germline V gene, CDR1 is MNHNY and CDR2 is SVGAGI (reference sequence). The CDR3 has 16 residues. J gave up 4 bases and V 0 bases, and 7 bases lay outside the gene matches.

The rearrangement uses TRBV9 and TRBJ1-1, with a weak D call TRBD1 (5 bases). V lost 3 bases and J lost 1, with 7 bases in between. CDR1 is SGDLS, CDR2 YYNGEE, per germline. The CDR3 runs 13 residues. CDR3: CASSGDWNTEAFF. The CDR3 DNA reads TGTGCCAGCAGCGGGGACTGGAACACTGAAGCTTTCTTT.

The J gene is TRBJ2-2, the V gene TRBV5-6; D might be TRBD1 (5 bases). The V end lost 0 bases, the J end lost 2 bases, and 8 bases lay between the germline ends. The germline V gene encodes CDR1 SGHDT and CDR2 YYEEEE. This CDR3 is built from 15 residues. The CDR3 here is CASSLGQFNTGELFF. As DNA, the CDR3 is TGTGCCAGCAGCTTGGGACAGTTCAACACCGGGGAGCTGTTTTTT.

About this clone itself: This sample also contains other DNA sequences that code for the same CDR3. This sequence joins TRBV7-9 and TRBJ2-7; no definite D call. CDR3 length: 12 residues. Germline V gene sequence: CDR1 SEHNR, CDR2 FQNEAQ (reference sequence). V shed 4 bases and J shed 2 bases, with 6 bases lying between them. The CDR3 nucleotides read TGTGCCAGCAGCTCGCTAACCTACGAGCAGTACTTC. This sequence encodes CASSSLTYEQYF.

This chain uses TRBV7-9 with TRBJ2-5; D call uncertain. The CDR3 runs 15 residues. CDR1 is SEHNR, CDR2 FQNEAQ, per germline (reference sequence). V was shortened by 5 bases and J by 1 base, with 14 bases between the two germline ends. CDR3 residues: CASSPMQGSQETQYF. DNA for the CDR3: TGTGCCAGCAGCCCCATGCAAGGGTCCCAAGAGACCCAGTACTTC. Complete variable domain (other parts from reference TRBV7-9 and TRBJ2-5): DTGVSQNPRHKITKRGQNVTFRCDPISEHNRLYWYRQTLGQGPEFLTYFQNEAQLEKSRLLSDRFSAERPKGSFSTLEIQRTEQGDSAMYLCASSPMQGSQETQYFGPGTRLLVL.

This chain links TRBV7-9 with TRBJ2-7, with TRBD2 identical over 10 bases. CDR3 length: 16 amino acids. CDR1 and CDR2 (germline): SEHNR, FQNEAQ (reference sequence). After removal of 2 bases from V and 1 base from J, the junction contained 5 bases not matched to a gene. CDR3 region: CASSLSSGGTSYEQYF. The CDR3 DNA is TGTGCCAGCAGCTTATCTAGCGGGGGCACTTCCTACGAGCAGTACTTC.

The V and J genes are TRBV28 and TRBJ1-5, with D unclear. CDR3 length: 14 amino acids. Germline CDR1 MDHEN, CDR2 SYDVKM. V gave up 6 bases and J gave up 3 bases, with 12 bases separating them. The CDR3 spells CASSRSVPNQPQHF. Written as DNA, the CDR3 is TGTGCCAGCAGCCGTTCCGTCCCCAATCAGCCCCAGCATTTT.